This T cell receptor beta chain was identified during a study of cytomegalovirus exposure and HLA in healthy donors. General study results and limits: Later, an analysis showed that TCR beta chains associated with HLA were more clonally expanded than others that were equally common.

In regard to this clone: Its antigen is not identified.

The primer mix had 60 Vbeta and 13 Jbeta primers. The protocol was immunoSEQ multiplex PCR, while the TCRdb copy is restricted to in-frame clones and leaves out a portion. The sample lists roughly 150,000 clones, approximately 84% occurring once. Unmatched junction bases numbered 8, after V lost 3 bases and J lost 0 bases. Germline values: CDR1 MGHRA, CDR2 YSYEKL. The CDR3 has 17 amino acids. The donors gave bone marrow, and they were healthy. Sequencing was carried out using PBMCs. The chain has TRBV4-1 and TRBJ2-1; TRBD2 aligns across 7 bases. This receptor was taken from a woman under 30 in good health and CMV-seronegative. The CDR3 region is CASSQEIAGSSYNEQFF. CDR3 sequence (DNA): TGCGCCAGCAGCCAGGAGATAGCGGGCAGCTCCTACAATGAGCAGTTCTTC.